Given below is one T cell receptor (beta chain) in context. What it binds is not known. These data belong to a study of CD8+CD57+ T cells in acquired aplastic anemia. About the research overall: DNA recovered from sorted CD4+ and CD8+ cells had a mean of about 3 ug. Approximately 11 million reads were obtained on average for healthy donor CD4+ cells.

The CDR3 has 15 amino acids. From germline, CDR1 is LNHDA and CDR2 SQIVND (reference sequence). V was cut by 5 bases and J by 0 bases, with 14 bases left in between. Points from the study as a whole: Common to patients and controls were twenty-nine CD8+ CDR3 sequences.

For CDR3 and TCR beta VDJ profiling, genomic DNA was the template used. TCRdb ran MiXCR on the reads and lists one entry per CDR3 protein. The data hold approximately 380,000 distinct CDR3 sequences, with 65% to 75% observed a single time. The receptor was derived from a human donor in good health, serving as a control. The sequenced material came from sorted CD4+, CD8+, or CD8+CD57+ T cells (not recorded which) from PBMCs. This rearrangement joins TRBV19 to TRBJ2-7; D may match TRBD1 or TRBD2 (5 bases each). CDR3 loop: CASSVRGASSYEQYF. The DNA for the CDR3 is TGTGCCAGTAGTGTACGAGGGGCTAGCTCCTACGAGCAGTACTTC. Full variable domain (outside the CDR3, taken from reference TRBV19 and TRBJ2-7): DGGITQSPKYLFRKEGQNVTLSCEQNLNHDAMYWYRQDPGQGLRLIYYSQIVNDFQKGDIAEGYSVSREKKESFPLTVTSAQKNPTAFYLCASSVRGASSYEQYFGPGTRLTVT.